This is a list of T cell receptor beta chains from one sample in a study of PD-1 blockade in classical Hodgkin lymphoma. The assay was immunoSEQ multiplex PCR, and TCRdb's table has in-frame clones only and misses some. The sample consists of about 12,000 clones, approximately 79% of them appearing once. This specimen consisted of CD4+ T cells from blood, obtained at baseline. Every receptor here comes from a human donor with classical Hodgkin lymphoma. Both conserved end residues are trimmed from each CDR3. D genes are given only for firm matches. Where a row states a size, it is once, few, many or the class of an expanded clone; other rows omit it.

cdr3_aa,d_call,v_call,j_call,clone_size
ASSLGQGSSGELF,NA,TRBV5-1,TRBJ2-2,NA
ASGLIAGQWKTQY,NA,TRBV12-5,TRBJ2-5,NA
ASSQGAGALPYNEQF,NA,TRBV4-3,TRBJ2-1,NA
ASSQDQETQY,NA,TRBV4-2,TRBJ2-5,NA
ASSLYSYKNTGELF,NA,TRBV5-4,TRBJ2-2,NA
ASSQPWTGGAYNEQF,TRBD1,TRBV14,TRBJ2-1,NA
ASRSRQGADTEAF,TRBD1,TRBV6-6,TRBJ1-1,NA
ASSASLIVSSTDTQY,NA,TRBV5-5,TRBJ2-3,NA
ASRPGFSQPQH,NA,TRBV6-6,TRBJ1-5,NA
ATSVGLSGTDTQY,NA,TRBV15,TRBJ2-3,NA
ASSIFTGGSYEQY,TRBD1,TRBV19,TRBJ2-7,NA
ASRQDKNYGYT,NA,TRBV6-5,TRBJ1-2,NA
ATSRAVWGRDTQY,NA,TRBV15,TRBJ2-3,NA
ASSPLAENIQY,NA,TRBV18,TRBJ2-4,NA
ASSMPLSSGNTIY,NA,TRBV19,TRBJ1-3,medium-sized
ASSHKSSAANTGELF,NA,TRBV23-1,TRBJ2-2,once
ASSLGGPSEQY,NA,TRBV11-3,TRBJ2-7,NA
ASSEGTGGGQPQH,TRBD1,TRBV6-1,TRBJ1-5,NA
ASRLALFGQRVLYQETQY,NA,TRBV12-2,TRBJ2-5,once
ASSQGLEQY,NA,TRBV5-6,TRBJ2-7,NA
ASKPWRGETQY,TRBD2,TRBV19,TRBJ2-5,NA
ASSFRGVQETQY,NA,TRBV7-9,TRBJ2-5,NA
AISEKGTNYGYT,NA,TRBV10-3,TRBJ1-2,NA
ASSPQTGVTGELF,NA,TRBV18,TRBJ2-2,NA
ASSLTGTIFTDTQY,NA,TRBV19,TRBJ2-3,NA
AWSVAGQGPRT,TRBD1,TRBV30,TRBJ1-2,few
ASSEFSLNSPLH,NA,TRBV6-1,TRBJ1-6,few
ASSHPGQGLGGYT,TRBD1,TRBV25-1,TRBJ1-2,NA
AWSRGRTDTQY,NA,TRBV30,TRBJ2-3,NA
ASSPPGFSSYNEQF,NA,TRBV7-3,TRBJ2-1,NA
ASRGVSETQY,NA,TRBV5-1,TRBJ2-5,NA
ASSYTQGDNSPLH,NA,TRBV5-1,TRBJ1-6,few
ASSRTMGQGGYEQY,TRBD1,TRBV5-1,TRBJ2-7,NA
ASSQGGDYNSPLH,NA,TRBV23-1,TRBJ1-6,NA
ASSLNRGFEQY,NA,TRBV11-2,TRBJ2-7,few
AWSDNTGQSPNTEAF,NA,TRBV30,TRBJ1-1,few
ASSLTASGNTIY,NA,TRBV7-2,TRBJ1-3,few
ASSLQGGGELF,NA,TRBV5-4,TRBJ2-2,NA
ASSLVEGSNEQY,NA,TRBV7-8,TRBJ2-7,few
ASSFRGPRTGYNSPLH,TRBD1,TRBV27,TRBJ1-6,NA
ASSAGQLRETQY,TRBD1,TRBV25-1,TRBJ2-5,NA
ASIVGGGQGATQY,NA,TRBV28,TRBJ2-5,NA
ASRGVGYEQY,NA,TRBV6-5,TRBJ2-7,NA
ASSLPGGYETEAF,TRBD1,TRBV28,TRBJ1-1,NA
ASSTEFSGNTIY,NA,TRBV18,TRBJ1-3,NA
AISDFGVGY,NA,TRBV10-3,TRBJ2-7,NA
ASSRLNTGELF,NA,TRBV11-3,TRBJ2-2,NA
ASSLGGLGYEKLF,NA,TRBV7-8,TRBJ1-4,NA
ASSYGTGGVNEQF,TRBD1,TRBV28,TRBJ2-1,NA
ASSLTAGGQPQH,NA,TRBV7-6,TRBJ1-5,once
AWTLPDRGQTEAF,TRBD1,TRBV30,TRBJ1-1,once
ASRLGASDTQY,NA,TRBV7-9,TRBJ2-3,NA
ASAGGNQMKAF,TRBD1,TRBV30,TRBJ1-1,NA
ASSEWGSLYEQY,NA,TRBV25-1,TRBJ2-7,NA